This T cell receptor beta chain was found in a study of blood T cell repertoires in COVID-19. Whole-study context: COVID-19 samples from acute and convalescent phases originated in the United States, Italy and Spain. From T cells, B-cell-depleted T cells, or PBMCs came the material, which was cDNA or gDNA.

The V and J ends lost 0 bases and 2 bases respectively, with 5 bases between them. This CDR3 is 13 amino acids long. Germline V gene data show CDR1 as SGHRS and CDR2 as YFSETQ. Study processing details: Amplification with reference gene primers provided the estimates of nucleated cell counts. Produced via immunoSEQ multiplex PCR; TCRdb's table is partial and in-frame only. The DNA gave D and trimming, while V, J and clone size come from that table. The data show roughly 120,000 clones, more than 75% seen once. The gene calls are TRBV5-1 and TRBJ1-2; D call uncertain. Material: peripheral blood. This sequence originates from a middle-aged man with acute or convalescent COVID-19. CDR3 nucleotides: TGCGCCAGCAGCTTGGACGGGAACTATGGCTACACCTTC. Translating it yields CASSLDGNYGYTF.